This T cell receptor beta chain was documented in a study of CD8+ T cells in alopecia areata. Documented treatment: oral pan-JAK inhibitor, 5-10 mg twice daily. RNA extraction and reverse transcription yielded cDNA as sequencing template. Produced via immunoSEQ multiplex PCR; TCRdb's table is partial and in-frame only. Among around 120,000 clones listed, approximately 52% were seen once. The CDR3 has 12 residues. Germline V gene data show CDR1 as GTSNPN and CDR2 as SVGIG (reference sequence). V lost 7 bases, J lost 7 bases, and 16 bases lay in between. V and J are TRBV30 and TRBJ2-5, with D possibly called TRBD1 or TRBD2 (5 bases each). Material: CD8+ T cells sorted from blood, obtained at week 4, from a patient treated with tofacitinib. The sequence came from a human donor with alopecia areata. The CDR3 DNA reads TGTGCCTCCAAAAGGGGAGACGGGACCCAGTACTTC. This gives the protein CASKRGDGTQYF.